This T cell receptor (beta chain) comes out of a study of CD8 T cells in ankylosing spondylitis. Findings and caveats of the study: Ankylosing spondylitis blood appeared to carry a characteristic TCR beta motif of roughly eight highly homologous variants. In synovial fluid and blood from reactive arthritis, some motif variants were previously reported. It was reported that disease-linked clones were significantly enriched in matched ankylosing spondylitis synovial fluid.

Comment on this clonotype: Antigen unknown. The junction differs from germline at one of its ends, possibly a read error.

This CDR3 contains 14 residues. Germline CDR1 and CDR2: SGHDT and YYEEEE. Quantitative molecular-barcoded 5'-RACE generated the TCR beta libraries. TCRdb itself ran the 5' RACE reads through MiXCR, one entry per CDR3 protein. The sample includes roughly 120,000 distinct CDR3 sequences, about an eighth of them seen just once. The chain combines TRBV5-6 with TRBJ2-3; possible D gene TRBD1, 5 bases. This clonotype originated in a female donor with ankylosing spondylitis or in good health (not recorded which). The specimen sequenced was blood, either unsorted or a sorted T cell fraction (not recorded which). Written as DNA, the CDR3 is TGTGCCAGCAGCTCAGTACAGGCCACAGATACGCAGTATTTC. Translated, it gives CASSSVQATDTQYF.